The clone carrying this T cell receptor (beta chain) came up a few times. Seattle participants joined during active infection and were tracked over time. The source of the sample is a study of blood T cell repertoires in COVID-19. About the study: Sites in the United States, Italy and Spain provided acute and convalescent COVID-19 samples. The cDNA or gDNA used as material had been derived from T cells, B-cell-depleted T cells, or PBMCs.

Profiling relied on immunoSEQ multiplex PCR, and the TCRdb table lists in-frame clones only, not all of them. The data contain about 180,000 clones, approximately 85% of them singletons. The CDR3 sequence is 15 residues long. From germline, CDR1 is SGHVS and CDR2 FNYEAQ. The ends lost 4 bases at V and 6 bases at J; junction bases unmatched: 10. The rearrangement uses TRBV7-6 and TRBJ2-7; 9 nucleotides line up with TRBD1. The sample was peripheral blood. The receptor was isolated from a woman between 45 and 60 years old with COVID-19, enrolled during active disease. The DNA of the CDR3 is TGTGCCAGCAGCTCACCGGGACAGGGCGTTTTCGAGCAGTACTTC. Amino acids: CASSSPGQGVFEQYF.